Listed here are 10 T cell receptor beta chains from one sample, sequenced in a study of T cells after yellow fever vaccination. TCRdb reprocessed the 5' RACE reads with MiXCR, giving one entry per CDR3 protein. This sample has some 500,000 distinct CDR3 sequences, with approximately 15% found just once. Material: PBMCs, obtained on the day of the yellow fever booster vaccination. The source of these receptors is a man aged 25 to 40 who received the YFV17D yellow fever vaccine.

This clonotype has ten or more counts. The chain is built from TRBV10-3 and TRBJ2-7, with 16 bases that match TRBD2. This CDR3 contains 17 residues. Unmatched junction bases numbered 7, after V lost 2 bases and J lost 6 bases. From germline, CDR1 is ENHRY and CDR2 SYGVKD. The CDR3 protein is CAISERGLAGGPAEQYF. The CDR3 DNA reads TGTGCCATCAGTGAGAGGGGACTAGCGGGAGGGCCTGCCGAGCAGTACTTC.

This clonotype was picked up a small number of times. The chain recombines TRBV10-3 with TRBJ1-1; D is uncertain. V was cut by 0 bases and J by 7 bases, with 9 bases left in between. Germline-derived CDR1 and CDR2 are ENHRY and SYGVKD. The CDR3 has 13 amino acids. The CDR3 DNA follows: TGTGCCATCAGTGAGTCGACGTCGGATGAAGCTTTCTTT. It is translated as CAISESTSDEAFF.

This clonotype has a count of ten or more. One junction end disagrees with the germline gene, perhaps due to a read error. The chain links TRBV18 to TRBJ1-1, with TRBD1 matching 11 bases. This CDR3 has 14 amino acids. Germline assignment: CDR1 KGHSH and CDR2 LQKENI. CDR3 amino acids: CASSPGTGGTEAFF. In DNA, the CDR3 is TGCGCCAGCAGCCCCGGGACAGGGGGCACTGAAGCTTTCTTT.

The sample holds a few counts of this clonotype. The J gene is TRBJ2-1, the V gene TRBV20-1; TRBD2 matches at 12 bases. The germline gives CDR1 DFQATT, CDR2 SNEGSKA (reference sequence). This CDR3 region has 14 residues. V shed 2 bases and J 6 bases; nucleotides not matched to a gene: 2. CDR3 region: CSARTTSGSNEQFF. In DNA, the CDR3 is TGCAGTGCTAGAACGACTAGCGGGAGCAATGAGCAGTTCTTC.

This clonotype appeared a few times. The rearrangement links TRBV20-1 to TRBJ2-5; D not certain. Deletions cut 3 bases from V and 5 bases from J, with 13 bases between. Per the germline V gene, CDR1 is DFQATT and CDR2 is SNEGSKA (reference sequence). This CDR3 region has 13 residues. As DNA, the CDR3 is TGCAGTGCTAGTATGGGCCCAGCCGAGACCCAGTACTTC. As protein: CSASMGPAETQYF.

The chain employs TRBV11-2 and TRBJ2-6; 7 nucleotides match TRBD1. CDR3 length: 18 residues. The germline V gene has CDR1 SGHAT and CDR2 FQNNGV. Trimming cost V 8 bases and J 0 bases; bases outside gene matches: 13. The CDR3 is CASGYRTGATSGANVLTF. For the CDR3, the DNA is TGTGCCAGCGGCTATCGGACAGGCGCAACCTCTGGGGCCAACGTCCTGACTTTC.

This clonotype turned up a few times. The genes are TRBV19 and TRBJ2-1; 13 bases match TRBD2. From germline, CDR1 is LNHDA and CDR2 SQIVND (reference sequence). V was clipped by 4 bases and J by 0 bases; unmatched bases: 15. The CDR3 has 21 amino acids. The CDR3 DNA sequence: TGTGCCAGTAGTACCGAATCCGGACTAGCGGGAGTTCCGAGCTCCTACAATGAGCAGTTCTTC. This sequence encodes CASSTESGLAGVPSSYNEQFF.

This clonotype was seen a handful of times. The chain joins TRBV28 to TRBJ2-7; no clear D. CDR1 is MDHEN and CDR2 is SYDVKM in the germline V gene. CDR3 size: 12 residues. Trimming took 7 bases from V and 3 from J, leaving 10 bases between them. As DNA, the CDR3 is TGTGCCAGCACCCATTCCGGCTACGAGCAGTACTTC. This translates into CASTHSGYEQYF.

The chain links TRBV24-1 to TRBJ2-3; TRBD2 matches at 8 bases. With V trimmed by 1 base and J by 2 bases, 4 bases remained unmatched. This CDR3 comprises 16 residues. Germline CDR1 and CDR2: KGHDR and SFDVKD. CDR3 coding DNA: TGTGCCACCAGTGATTTAACTAGCGGACCCACAGATACGCAGTATTTT. As protein: CATSDLTSGPTDTQYF.

The J gene is TRBJ2-2, the V gene TRBV29-1; D remains unclear. The CDR3 has 11 residues. V was trimmed by 4 bases and J by 3 bases, leaving 3 bases between them. Germline CDR1 is SQVTM and CDR2 is ANQGSEA. CDR3 amino acids: CSVVYTGELFF. CDR3 coding DNA: TGCAGCGTTGTCTACACCGGGGAGCTGTTTTTT.